This T cell receptor (beta chain) is drawn from a study of blood T cell repertoires in COVID-19 (dated by TCRdb to the early 2020s). Regarding the complete study: The collaborator samples originated in the United States, Italy and Spain and spanned the acute and convalescent phases of COVID-19. A freely available public database, intended as a resource for researchers studying the immune response to SARS-CoV-2, is where the repertoires were released. The material from the prospective study consisted of cDNA or gDNA derived from T cells, B-cell-depleted T cells, or PBMCs. Where HLA class I and class II types were available, the types were taken from metadata supplied by the sample provider, not from assay-based typing. The samples were drawn from the first 160 participants of the ongoing ImmuneRACE study and from some 1,300 subjects provided by 6 global collaborators. Sample metadata almost always included a de-identified subject ID, COVID-19 status, age in years and sex. Subjects who had been exposed to COVID-19, were actively infected with it, or had recovered from it provided the deeply sampled blood TCRbeta repertoires that made up the dataset.

The immunoSEQ Assay, a bias-controlled multiplex PCR, was used to amplify TCRbeta CDR3 regions from genomic DNA. Processing in the source paper ran as follows. Nucleated cell counts per sample were estimated from amplification of reference gene primers within the assay. Sequence reads were collapsed and filtered to measure the absolute abundance of every unique TCRbeta CDR3 rearrangement. For each sample, productive Simpson clonality was calculated as the square root of Simpson's diversity index over productive rearrangements. The table was pulled from immuneACCESS by TCRdb, which kept in-frame rearrangements only. Such tables lose some clones; where checked, under half of the loss comes from unresolved V genes, and the rest has no known cause. D and trimming were read from the DNA, whereas the V and J calls and clone size are those reported in that table. The sample yields roughly 100,000 clones; around 86% were counted once. About 2.9% of the sample comes from the top ten.

Paper-wide results and their limitations: How much clinical and demographic metadata was included differed by source and by participant, and the metadata was provided uncurated.

Details on this clone: No antigen is known for it. Base qualities are not at hand, and no much larger clone is one base apart.

Whole blood was collected in K2EDTA tubes by collaborating institutions according to the institutions' own protocols. Collaborator samples were shipped for TCRbeta analysis as frozen whole blood, isolated PBMCs, or DNA extracted from either sample type. From V the trimming removes 3 bases and from J it removes 5 bases, while the gene matches leave 9 bases of the junction unaccounted for. There are 15 amino acids in the CDR3, from cysteine to phenylalanine inclusive. The retained sequence is limited to the CDR3, 45 bases, with the frame set at the first base. CDR1 and CDR2 (SGHTA, FQGNSA) derive from the germline V gene.

Sequenced: peripheral blood. This clonotype was sampled from a middle-aged man with active or convalescent COVID-19. The chain is made from TRBV7-2 and TRBJ2-5; TRBD2 matches 7 bases in the middle. The base sequence is TGTGCCAGCAGCTTCGGGGGGTCGCGGGTCGAGACCCAGTACTTC. Its translation is CASSFGGSRVETQYF.